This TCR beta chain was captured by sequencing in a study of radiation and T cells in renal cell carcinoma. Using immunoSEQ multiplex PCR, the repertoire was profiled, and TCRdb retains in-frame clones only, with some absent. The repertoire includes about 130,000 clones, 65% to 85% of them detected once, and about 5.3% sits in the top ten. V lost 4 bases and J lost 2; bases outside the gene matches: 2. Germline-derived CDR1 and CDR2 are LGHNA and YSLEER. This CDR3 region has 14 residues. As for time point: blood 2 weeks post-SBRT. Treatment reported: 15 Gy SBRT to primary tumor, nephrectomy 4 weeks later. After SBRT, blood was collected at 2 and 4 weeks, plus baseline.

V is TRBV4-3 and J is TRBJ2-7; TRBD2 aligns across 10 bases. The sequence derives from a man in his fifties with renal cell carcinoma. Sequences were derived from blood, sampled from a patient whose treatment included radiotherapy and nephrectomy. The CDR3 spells CASSRSGGTYEQYF. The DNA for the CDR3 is TGCGCCAGCAGCCGTAGCGGGGGGACCTACGAGCAGTACTTC.